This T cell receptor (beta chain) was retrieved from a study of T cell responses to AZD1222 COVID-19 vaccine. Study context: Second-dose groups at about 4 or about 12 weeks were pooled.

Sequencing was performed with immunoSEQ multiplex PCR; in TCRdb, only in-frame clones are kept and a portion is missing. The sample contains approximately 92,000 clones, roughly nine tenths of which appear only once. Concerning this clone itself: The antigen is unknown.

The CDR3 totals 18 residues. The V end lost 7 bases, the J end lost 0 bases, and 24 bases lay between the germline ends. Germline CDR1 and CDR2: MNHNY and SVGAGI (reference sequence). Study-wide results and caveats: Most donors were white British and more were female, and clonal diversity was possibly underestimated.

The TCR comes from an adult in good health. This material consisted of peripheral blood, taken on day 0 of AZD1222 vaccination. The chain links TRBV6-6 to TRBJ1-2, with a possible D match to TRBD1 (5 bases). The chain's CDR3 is CASTRLPPGGFTNYGYTF. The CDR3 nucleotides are TGTGCCAGCACTCGTCTGCCACCCGGGGGTTTCACTAACTATGGCTACACCTTC.